This T cell receptor (beta chain) was captured by sequencing in a study of blood T cell repertoires in COVID-19. Study context: The study drew acute and convalescent COVID-19 samples from the United States, Italy and Spain. The analysed material was cDNA or gDNA that came from T cells, B-cell-depleted T cells, or PBMCs.

As processed by the authors: Amplification from reference gene primers served as the basis for estimated nucleated cell counts. Sequenced by immunoSEQ multiplex PCR; TCRdb stores in-frame clones only, minus some. The V and J calls and the clone size are those of that table, but D and trimming were determined from the DNA. The table records just under 350,000 clones, around 88% of them present only once. The CDR3 has 16 residues. V dropped 7 bases and J dropped 7 bases, with 23 bases sitting between them. The germline V gene encodes CDR1 MDHEN and CDR2 SYDVKM. The V call is TRBV28, the J call TRBJ2-1; maybe TRBD1 (6 bases). What was sequenced was peripheral blood. This TCR came from a man aged 25 to 45 with active or convalescent COVID-19. The CDR3 protein is CASTLRVQGAGNEQFF. The CDR3 region has the DNA TGTGCCAGCACCCTAAGGGTACAGGGAGCAGGGAATGAGCAGTTCTTC.